The clone carrying this T cell receptor beta chain was detected only a few times. The antigen is undetermined. Trimming took 6 bases from V and 4 from J; bases not matched to a gene: 6. There are 15 residues in the CDR3. This entry is derived from a study of T cell repertoires in cytomegalovirus infection. Study-wide background: A matching HLA type, together with CMV infection, was signaled by public TCR beta signatures.

TCRdb passed the reads through MiXCR, listing each CDR3 protein once. The data hold a few hundred thousand distinct CDR3 sequences, with 15% to 20% observed a single time. Broader study findings: HLA-C-restricted, CMV-specific TCR beta clonotypes were dominant ex vivo. Adding up the frequency of public TCR beta families identified people who carried CMV plus the relevant HLA.

Sample: PBMCs. V and J are TRBV12-3 or TRBV12-4 and TRBJ2-3; 11 nucleotides line up with TRBD2. The sequence came from a human donor in good health (CMV status not recorded). Some clones in this sample may be carry-over from other donors' samples. DNA of the CDR3: TGTGCCAGCAGACTAGCGGGAGCGTGGGCAGATACGCAGTATTTT. It translates to CASRLAGAWADTQYF.